This T cell receptor beta chain was sequenced for a study of blood T cell repertoires in COVID-19. Losses at the gene ends were 4 bases for V and 6 bases for J; bases not matched to a gene: 9. There are 15 residues in the CDR3. The germline V gene encodes CDR1 SGHAT and CDR2 FQNNGV. Some clones are missing from TCRdb's copy, which holds only in-frame ones; the method was immunoSEQ multiplex PCR. The sample includes some 120,000 clones, about three quarters seen only once; the top ten take more than 0.8%. The sequence was obtained from a human donor with acute or convalescent COVID-19. The donor label of this sample is uncertain. This chain uses TRBV11-2 with TRBJ2-1; 7 bases fit TRBD1. The sample comprised peripheral blood. This CDR3 reads CASSSGTDSSNEQFF. CDR3 coding DNA: TGTGCCAGCAGCTCTGGGACAGATAGTAGCAATGAGCAGTTCTTC.